The sequence of this T cell receptor beta chain was determined in a study of blood T cells in healthy people across ages. CDR1 is LNHDA, CDR2 SQIVND, per germline (reference sequence). Trimming cost V 5 bases and J 4 bases; bases outside gene matches: 11. The CDR3 is made up of 17 amino acids. A sample-barcoded 5' primer and a J-beta primer mix were used in a second PCR of roughly 7 to 11 cycles. One entry per CDR3 protein, called by TCRdb with MiXCR from the 5' RACE reads. The sample lists about 840,000 distinct CDR3 sequences; just under 30% were seen once. These same records also appear under a second study, on T cells of mothers and their children. As that study records: Added by the second PCR's M1S primer were sample barcodes and 2-4 random nucleotides.

V usage is TRBV19 and J usage is TRBJ2-3, with 11 bases identical to TRBD2. The sequenced sample consisted of blood. This TCR came from a woman aged 40-49 years in good health. CDR3 nucleotide sequence: TGTGCCAGTAGTCAACTTATAGCGGGGGGGTCGGCAGATACGCAGTATTTT. Protein sequence: CASSQLIAGGSADTQYF.